Shown below are 21 T cell receptor beta chains from a single sample sequenced in a study of blood T cell repertoires in COVID-19 (dated by TCRdb to 2020 to 2022). Library preparation employed the immunoSEQ multiplex PCR assay. Sourced from immuneACCESS, this table was stored by TCRdb with only in-frame sequences that have V and J called. A share of the clones is absent; for the studies checked, an unresolved V gene accounts for under half, and the remainder has no known explanation. Recorded for this sample are around 60,000 clones; 80% to 90% of them occurred a single time. The ten largest account for roughly 7.6% of the sample. The sample taken for sequencing was peripheral blood. These receptors were taken from a human donor with active COVID-19. The donor label of this sample is uncertain.

V gene TRBV29-1 combines with J gene TRBJ2-6; D is uncertain. The CDR3 runs 13 residues. The V and J ends lost 4 bases and 4 bases respectively, with 8 bases between them. CDR1 SQVTM and CDR2 ANQGSEA come from the germline V gene. CDR3 DNA: TGCAGCGTTGGTGGCCCCGGGGCCAACGTCCTGACTTTC. Its protein is CSVGGPGANVLTF.

This rearrangement joins TRBV6-5 to TRBJ1-4, with TRBD1 identical over 8 bases. The germline gives CDR1 MNHEY, CDR2 SVGAGI. The ends lost 2 bases at V and 7 bases at J; junction bases unmatched: 6. The CDR3 is 15 amino acids. CDR3 protein: CASSYVRGRGEKLFF. The CDR3 bases are TGTGCCAGCAGTTACGTCAGGGGGCGAGGTGAAAAACTGTTTTTT.

The rearrangement links TRBV6-6 to TRBJ2-1; tentatively, D is TRBD2 (5 bases). The CDR3 has 14 amino acids. Trimming left V 8 bases short and J 7 bases short, with 18 bases between. Germline V gives CDR1 MNHNY, CDR2 SVGAGI (reference sequence). The CDR3 here is CASLPSRGLNEQFF. CDR3 in DNA: TGTGCCAGCCTTCCTAGCCGAGGGCTAAATGAGCAGTTCTTC.

The V and J genes are TRBV7-8 and TRBJ2-2; D is uncertain. The CDR3 is 16 amino acids. Germline loops: CDR1 SGHVS, CDR2 FQNEAQ. V lost 7 bases to trimming and J lost 0 bases, with 15 bases between them. In nucleotides, the CDR3 is TGTGCCAGCACCAATCGGATAGCTGCGAACACCGGGGAGCTGTTTTTT. Its translation is CASTNRIAANTGELFF.

The chain joins TRBV6-5 to TRBJ2-7; no clear D gene. This CDR3 is built from 16 residues. Germline V gene data show CDR1 as MNHEY and CDR2 as SVGAGI. V was clipped by 1 base and J by 1 base, with 14 bases between them. CDR3 DNA: TGTGCCAGCAGTTACTTGCTTGGCAGTTCTTCCTACGAGCAGTACTTC. Protein: CASSYLLGSSSYEQYF.

As concerns this clone: Relative to the germline gene, one junction end is altered; a read error may explain this. The J gene is TRBJ2-5, the V gene TRBV9; TRBD1 aligns across 8 bases. CDR3 length: 16 residues. Germline V lookup: CDR1 SGDLS, CDR2 YYNGEE. The DNA of the CDR3 is TGTGCCAGCAGCGTAGGAGGGGACAGGTTACAAGGGACCCAGTACTTC. Amino acids: CASSVGGDRLQGTQYF.

This chain links TRBV24-1 with TRBJ2-5, with D perhaps TRBD1 (5 bases). The CDR3 has 20 residues. Germline assignment: CDR1 KGHDR and CDR2 SFDVKD. V lost 3 bases and J 3 bases, leaving 28 bases between the germline ends. CDR3 in DNA: TGTGCCACCAGTGATCCCCGCTTGCGTTGCACGGACGGACAAAAAGAGACCCAGTACTTC. Its protein product is CATSDPRLRCTDGQKETQYF.

This sequence joins TRBV25-1 and TRBJ1-2; 7 bases line up with TRBD1. The CDR3 runs 15 residues. Germline-derived CDR1 and CDR2 are MGHDK and SYGVNS. The trim removed 3 bases at V and 2 bases at J, leaving 6 bases unmatched. The CDR3: CASSDHRGWNYGYTF. In nucleotides, the CDR3 is TGTGCCAGCAGTGACCACAGGGGTTGGAACTATGGCTACACCTTC.

The chain is built from TRBV5-4 and TRBJ2-2; TRBD2 matches at 9 bases. V lost 0 bases and J lost 7; bases outside the gene matches: 4. CDR3 length: 15 residues. Germline CDR1 SGHNT, CDR2 YYREEE (reference sequence). The CDR3 protein is CASSLGGLAVGELFF. The CDR3, as DNA: TGTGCCAGCAGCTTGGGGGGACTAGCTGTCGGGGAGCTGTTTTTT.

The chain uses TRBV3-1 (or the pseudogene TRBV3-2) and TRBJ2-1; 15 bases align to TRBD2. Germline loops: CDR1 LGHDT, CDR2 YNNKEL (reference sequence). V lost 2 bases and J lost 6; bases outside the gene matches: 5. The CDR3 totals 17 residues. The CDR3 DNA reads as TGTGCCAGCAGCCAATTTAGGACTAGCGGGAGGGGCAATGAGCAGTTCTTC. Protein sequence: CASSQFRTSGRGNEQFF.

This clone has a single count. The rearrangement joins TRBV28 to TRBJ1-3, with 7 bases fitting TRBD1. There are 15 residues in the CDR3. Germline V CDR1 and CDR2: MDHEN, SYDVKM. J was trimmed by 6 bases and V by 4 bases; bases with no gene match: 9. CDR3 protein: CASSSGQVVLNTIYF. CDR3 sequence (DNA): TGTGCCAGCAGTTCCGGACAGGTCGTCCTAAACACCATATATTTT. The complete variable domain, with remaining parts taken from reference TRBV28 and TRBJ1-3, reads DVKVTQSSRYLVKRTGEKVFLECVQDMDHENMFWYRQDPGLGLRLIYFSYDVKMKEKGDIPEGYSVSREKKERFSLILESASTNQTSMYLCASSSGQVVLNTIYFGEGSWLTVV.

The chain uses TRBV7-2 and TRBJ1-2, with 12 bases matching TRBD1. Germline CDR1 SGHTA, CDR2 FQGNSA. The CDR3 length is 13 residues. The junction had 2 bases not matched to a gene; V was cut back by 5 bases and J by 7 bases. The CDR3 DNA sequence: TGTGCCAGCAGCGGGACAGGGGGCCTTGGCTACACCTTC. It specifies CASSGTGGLGYTF.

The chain is built from TRBV2 and TRBJ2-5; 14 nucleotides match TRBD2. The CDR3 covers 16 residues. The V segment lost 6 bases and the J segment 4 bases; nucleotides outside the gene matches: 7. Looked up from germline, CDR1 is SNHLY and CDR2 is FYNNEI. The CDR3: CASRRLAGGYGETQYF. The CDR3 coding sequence is TGTGCCAGCAGGAGACTAGCGGGGGGGTATGGAGAGACCCAGTACTTC.

The V and J genes are TRBV27 and TRBJ2-2, with D hard to call. The ends were cut back, 3 bases at V and 3 bases at J, with 5 bases in the middle. The CDR3 runs to 13 residues. Germline CDR1 and CDR2: MNHEY and SMNVEV (reference sequence). The CDR3, as DNA: TGTGCCAGCAGTTTCTCCTACACCGGGGAGCTGTTTTTT. Translation gives CASSFSYTGELFF.

The V call is TRBV10-1, the J call TRBJ1-1; tentative D call: TRBD1 (6 bases). Germline CDR1 and CDR2: WNHNN and SYGVQD (reference sequence). The CDR3 is 19 amino acids. Trimming took off 3 bases at V and 4 bases at J, with 27 bases between the two ends. The CDR3 region has the DNA TGCGCCAGCAGTGATTCAAAACAGGGTCTATTAGCTGTCGGCACTGAAGCTTTCTTT. Its protein product is CASSDSKQGLLAVGTEAFF.

The chain links TRBV7-9 to TRBJ2-7, with D possibly matching TRBD1 (6 bases). V was clipped by 5 bases and J by 10 bases, with 18 bases between them. Germline values: CDR1 SEHNR, CDR2 FQNEAQ (reference sequence). This CDR3 is 13 amino acids long. Here the CDR3 reads CASSLPGTPGQYF. CDR3 nucleotide sequence: TGTGCCAGCAGCCTACCTGGGACACCAGGCCAGTACTTC. The full variable domain, in which reference TRBV7-9 and TRBJ2-7 provide the parts outside the CDR3, is DTGVSQNPRHKITKRGQNVTFRCDPISEHNRLYWYRQTLGQGPEFLTYFQNEAQLEKSRLLSDRFSAERPKGSFSTLEIQRTEQGDSAMYLCASSLPGTPGQYFGPGTRLTVT.

The chain couples TRBV9 to TRBJ2-3; 8 bases line up with TRBD2. J gave up 0 bases and V 0 bases, and 3 bases lay outside the gene matches. The CDR3 length is 16 residues. CDR1 and CDR2 from the germline V gene are SGDLS and YYNGEE. The CDR3 loop is CASSVAGGRSTDTQYF. CDR3 nucleotide sequence: TGTGCCAGCAGCGTAGCGGGGGGGCGAAGCACAGATACGCAGTATTTT.

This clone was seen more than once but under ten times. The CDR3 loop is CASRPDRGGYGYTF. The CDR3 coding sequence is TGTGCCAGCAGGCCGGACAGGGGGGGCTATGGCTACACCTTC. The V and J genes are TRBV6-5 and TRBJ1-2, with 10 bases fitting TRBD1. The CDR3 runs to 14 residues. V trimming: 6 bases; J trimming: 4 bases; junction bases outside the gene matches: 5. Germline V lookup: CDR1 MNHEY, CDR2 SVGAGI.

The V gene is TRBV7-2, the J gene TRBJ2-2; a weak D match, TRBD1 (6 bases). The length of the CDR3 is 15 residues. Per germline, CDR1 SGHTA and CDR2 FQGNSA. Between the trimmed V and J ends, which lost 1 base and 2 bases, there was a span of 8 bases. The chain's CDR3 is CASSLEGVNTGELFF. CDR3 sequence (DNA): TGTGCCAGCAGCTTAGAGGGGGTTAACACCGGGGAGCTGTTTTTT.

The rearrangement joins TRBV19 to TRBJ2-7; TRBD1 aligns across 9 bases. The CDR3 runs to 15 residues. Germline lookup yields CDR1 LNHDA and CDR2 SQIVND (reference sequence). V shed 3 bases, J shed 6 bases, and the junction held 9 bases outside the gene matches. The CDR3 here is CASSITGGPRVEQYF. The CDR3 DNA sequence: TGTGCCAGTAGTATCACAGGGGGCCCGCGGGTCGAGCAGTACTTC.

The chain carries TRBV11-2 and TRBJ1-1, with a tentative D call TRBD1 (6 bases). Germline V gives CDR1 SGHAT, CDR2 FQNNGV. Trimming cost V 6 bases and J 4 bases, with 15 bases left between them. This CDR3 region has 14 residues. CDR3 loop: CASSWGGGSTEAFF. The CDR3 DNA reads TGTGCCAGCAGTTGGGGAGGGGGGAGCACTGAAGCTTTCTTT. Full variable domain (remainder filled in from reference TRBV11-2 and TRBJ1-1): EAGVAQSPRYKIIEKRQSVAFWCNPISGHATLYWYQQILGQGPKLLIQFQNNGVVDDSQLPKDRFSAERLKGVDSTLKIQPAKLEDSAVYLCASSWGGGSTEAFFGQGTRLTVV.